A single sample gave rise to the 15 T cell receptor beta chains below, sequenced in a study of T cell responses to AZD1222 COVID-19 vaccine. Assay used: immunoSEQ multiplex PCR; TCRdb lists only in-frame clones, some missing. Among approximately 110,000 clones, roughly 89% were seen once, and the ten largest hold about 40%. The source was peripheral blood, collected 28 days after the second AZD1222 dose. The receptors stem from an adult who received the AZD1222 COVID-19 vaccine.

The CDR3 protein is CASSSGQATLSYEQYF. DNA for the CDR3: TGTGCCAGCAGTTCGGGACAGGCCACCCTCTCCTACGAGCAGTACTTC. V and J are TRBV6-5 and TRBJ2-7; TRBD1 aligns across 8 bases. Trimming at V came to 4 bases and at J to 0 bases, leaving 8 bases not matched to a gene. The CDR3 totals 16 residues. CDR1 and CDR2 from the germline V gene are MNHEY and SVGAGI.

The V gene is TRBV6-2 or TRBV6-3, the J gene TRBJ1-3; D might be TRBD1 (5 bases). V gave up 0 bases and J gave up 0 bases, with 18 bases separating them. The germline gives CDR1 MNHEY, CDR2 SVGEGT. The CDR3 covers 19 residues. CDR3 DNA sequence: TGTGCCAGCAGTTACTCAAAAGTCGGACAAGCCATCTCTGGAAACACCATATATTTT. Protein product: CASSYSKVGQAISGNTIYF.

The chain is built from TRBV28 and TRBJ2-7, with TRBD2 matching 12 bases. The CDR3 has 15 amino acids. V lost 8 bases, J lost 2 bases, and 7 bases stayed unmatched. CDR1 is MDHEN, CDR2 SYDVKM, per germline. The CDR3 is CASQDPSGRAYEQYF. The CDR3 DNA follows: TGTGCCAGCCAAGACCCTAGCGGGAGGGCCTACGAGCAGTACTTC.

The chain employs TRBV27 and TRBJ1-2; tentative D call: TRBD1 (6 bases). Germline CDR1 and CDR2: MNHEY and SMNVEV (reference sequence). Trimming cost V 5 bases and J 1 base, with 8 bases left between them. The CDR3 runs to 13 residues. CDR3 coding DNA: TGTGCCAGCAGTGGACAGATTAACTATGGCTACACCTTC. Encoded protein: CASSGQINYGYTF.

J is TRBJ1-4 and V is TRBV2; 7 bases fit TRBD1. Trimming at V came to 6 bases and at J to 7 bases, leaving 11 bases not matched to a gene. Germline V CDR1 and CDR2: SNHLY, FYNNEI. CDR3 size: 15 residues. This CDR3 is CASRETGMRGEKLFF. CDR3 nucleotides: TGTGCCAGCAGGGAGACAGGGATGCGAGGTGAAAAACTGTTTTTT.

This chain joins TRBV10-3 and TRBJ1-2; D uncertain. V was clipped by 0 bases and J by 5 bases, with 13 bases between them. There are 15 residues in the CDR3. In germline, CDR1 is ENHRY, CDR2 SYGVKD. The CDR3 region is CAISESAIERYGYTF. As DNA, the CDR3 is TGTGCCATCAGTGAGTCGGCTATTGAACGGTATGGCTACACCTTC.

The V and J genes are TRBV19 and TRBJ1-4, with no clear D. This CDR3 is 21 amino acids long. Germline loops: CDR1 LNHDA, CDR2 SQIVND (reference sequence). V lost 3 bases and J 2 bases, leaving 28 bases between the germline ends. The CDR3 loop is CASSIVQKVGRYPPTNEKLFF. The DNA for the CDR3 is TGTGCCAGTAGTATCGTTCAAAAGGTGGGCCGCTACCCACCTACTAATGAAAAACTGTTTTTT.

The J gene is TRBJ2-7, the V gene TRBV7-9; perhaps TRBD2 as D (6 bases). V lost 1 base, J lost 5 bases, and 15 bases lay in between. Germline CDR1 is SEHNR and CDR2 is FQNEAQ (reference sequence). This CDR3 region has 15 residues. The chain's CDR3 is CASSLEGGVLNEQYF. CDR3 coding DNA: TGTGCCAGCAGCTTAGAGGGCGGGGTTCTCAACGAGCAGTACTTC.

This chain connects TRBV7-2 to TRBJ2-7; D is tentatively TRBD1 or TRBD2 (5 bases each). The CDR3 loop spans 15 amino acids. The ends were cut back, 4 bases at V and 6 bases at J, with 19 bases in the middle. The germline gives CDR1 SGHTA, CDR2 FQGNSA. The CDR3 DNA is TGTGCCAGCAGCTCCGGGACCAAGGGGTCGCTCGAGCAGTACTTC. Its protein is CASSSGTKGSLEQYF.

The V call is TRBV9, the J call TRBJ2-3; perhaps D is TRBD1 or TRBD2 (5 bases each). The germline V and J ends were trimmed by 3 bases and 6 bases, with 11 bases remaining between them. The germline gives CDR1 SGDLS, CDR2 YYNGEE. This CDR3 has 13 amino acids. The CDR3 here is CASSAGPQDTQYF. The CDR3 nucleotides read TGTGCCAGCAGCGCGGGGCCCCAGGATACGCAGTATTTT.

The genes are TRBV16 and TRBJ1-2; D is perhaps TRBD1 (5 bases). This CDR3 is 13 amino acids long. V was shortened by 2 bases and J by 6 bases, with 10 bases between the two germline ends. CDR1 KGHSY and CDR2 FQNENV come from the germline V gene. CDR3 in DNA: TGTGCCAGCAGCCAAAAAGGGGACCATGGCTACACCTTC. This gives the protein CASSQKGDHGYTF.

The chain joins TRBV19 to TRBJ1-1; weak D call: TRBD1 (5 bases). The V gene lost 5 bases and the J gene lost 0 bases, with 16 bases spanning the gap. The CDR3 contains 16 residues. Germline CDR1 is LNHDA and CDR2 is SQIVND (reference sequence). The CDR3 DNA sequence: TGTGCCAGTAGTGGGGCTAGGGTGTACATGAACACTGAAGCTTTCTTT. It translates to CASSGARVYMNTEAFF.

The chain links TRBV19 to TRBJ1-1, with D possibly TRBD1 on 5 matching bases. Trimming shortened V by 2 bases and J by 7 bases, and 14 bases separated the two germline ends. The CDR3 has 14 residues. Germline V gene lookup returns CDR1 LNHDA and CDR2 SQIVND (reference sequence). This chain's CDR3 is CASSIWGGEGEAFF. As DNA, the CDR3 is TGTGCCAGTAGTATATGGGGGGGAGAGGGTGAAGCTTTCTTT.

This rearrangement joins TRBV7-3 to TRBJ2-5; D might be TRBD2 (5 bases). Germline V gene sequence: CDR1 SGHTA, CDR2 FQGTGA. Trimming took off 5 bases at V and 5 bases at J, with 12 bases between the two ends. This CDR3 is 13 amino acids long. CDR3 nucleotide sequence: TGTGCCAGCAGCCCGGCGGGCTACGAGACCCAGTACTTC. Translation gives CASSPAGYETQYF.

The chain uses TRBV7-2 and TRBJ1-5; D remains ambiguous. In germline, CDR1 is SGHTA, CDR2 FQGNSA. The germline V and J ends were trimmed by 1 base and 1 base, with 5 bases remaining between them. The CDR3 contains 14 residues. Here the CDR3 reads CASSLGLSNQPQHF. DNA of the CDR3: TGTGCCAGCAGCTTAGGACTAAGCAATCAGCCCCAGCATTTT.